This T cell receptor (beta chain) was captured by sequencing in a study of T cell responses to AZD1222 COVID-19 vaccine. V lost 2 bases to trimming and J lost 5 bases; unmatched junction nucleotides: 9. CDR1 GTSNPN and CDR2 SVGIG come from the germline V gene (reference sequence). The length of the CDR3 is 16 residues. Assay used: immunoSEQ multiplex PCR; TCRdb lists only in-frame clones, some missing. The table records some 130,000 clones, about nine tenths of them present only once. The count of this clone is one. The TCR was taken from an adult in good health. The rearrangement uses TRBV30 and TRBJ1-5; 10 nucleotides align to TRBD1. The sample consisted of peripheral blood, taken on day 0 of AZD1222 vaccination. The CDR3 nucleotides read TGTGCCTGGAGTTCCTCCTCGGGACAGGGGTATCAGCCCCAGCATTTT. Its protein is CAWSSSSGQGYQPQHF.